These 28 T cell receptor beta chains were all obtained from the same sample, sequenced in a study of blood T cell repertoires in COVID-19. Repertoires were generated with immunoSEQ multiplex PCR, while TCRdb's copy carries only in-frame clones and drops some. The table has over 250,000 clones, 70% to 90% seen once. Input material: peripheral blood. These receptors all stem from a woman aged 45-60 years with COVID-19, enrolled during active disease.

The J gene is TRBJ1-1, the V gene TRBV30, with 7 bases lining up with TRBD1. Germline CDR1 reads GTSNPN; CDR2 reads SVGIG (reference sequence). The CDR3 has 14 amino acids. With V trimmed by 1 base and J by 10 bases, 12 bases remained unmatched. The CDR3 loop reads CAWSGGRGSEAAFF. The CDR3 DNA sequence: TGTGCCTGGAGTGGGGGCAGGGGGAGTGAGGCAGCTTTCTTT.

J is TRBJ2-3 and V is TRBV6-4; the match to TRBD2 covers 9 bases. In germline, CDR1 is MRHNA, CDR2 SNTAGT. The CDR3 covers 16 residues. V was clipped by 2 bases and J by 0 bases; unmatched bases: 3. The CDR3 protein is CASSDATSGSTDTQYF. The DNA for the CDR3 is TGTGCCAGCAGTGACGCTACTAGCGGGAGCACAGATACGCAGTATTTT.

This rearrangement joins TRBV6-5 to TRBJ2-7; 7 bases map to TRBD1. V was clipped by 6 bases and J by 2 bases; unmatched bases: 4. The CDR3 has 13 residues. In germline, CDR1 is MNHEY, CDR2 SVGAGI. The CDR3 DNA follows: TGTGCCAGCAGGGGACAGAGTGCCTACGAGCAGTACTTC. Its translation: CASRGQSAYEQYF.

The chain carries TRBV6-5 and TRBJ2-4, with 11 bases identical to TRBD1. V shed 4 bases, J shed 8 bases, and the junction held 7 bases outside the gene matches. In germline, CDR1 is MNHEY, CDR2 SVGAGI. The CDR3 is 15 amino acids. The CDR3 nucleotides read TGTGCCAGCAGTTTGCGGACAGGGGGCTGGGACATTCAGTACTTC. It is translated as CASSLRTGGWDIQYF.

This sequence joins TRBV4-1 and TRBJ1-2; 12 bases agree with TRBD1. CDR3 length equals 20 residues. Losses at the gene ends were 3 bases for V and 6 bases for J; bases not matched to a gene: 20. Germline loops: CDR1 MGHRA, CDR2 YSYEKL. The CDR3 coding sequence is TGCGCCAGCAGCCATCCCATTCGGGGGACAGGGGGCGCCGGTAGTAATGGCTACACCTTC. Encoded protein: CASSHPIRGTGGAGSNGYTF.

The V gene is TRBV7-2, the J gene TRBJ2-7; TRBD2 might be the D (6 bases). V lost 6 bases, J lost 4 bases, and 13 bases lay in between. The CDR3 spans 13 residues. Per the germline V gene, CDR1 is SGHTA and CDR2 is FQGNSA. CDR3 in DNA: TGTGCCAGCAGTCCGGGACTTTTATACGAGCAGTACTTC. This sequence encodes CASSPGLLYEQYF.

The rearrangement links TRBV27 to TRBJ2-3; D remains unclear. V gave up 2 bases and J gave up 4 bases, with 7 bases separating them. The germline CDR1 and CDR2 sequences are MNHEY and SMNVEV (reference sequence). The CDR3 loop spans 13 amino acids. The CDR3 DNA follows: TGTGCCAGCAGTTTAACTCGATCAGATACGCAGTATTTT. It is translated as CASSLTRSDTQYF.

The gene calls are TRBV7-2 and TRBJ1-6; D not certain. Per the germline V gene, CDR1 is SGHTA and CDR2 is FQGNSA. The CDR3 contains 17 residues. Between the trimmed V and J ends, which lost 0 bases and 6 bases, there was a span of 15 bases. The CDR3 region is CASSLAVVRGANSPLHF. The CDR3 DNA is TGTGCCAGCAGCTTAGCGGTTGTTCGGGGAGCTAATTCACCCCTCCACTTT.

V gene TRBV27 combines with J gene TRBJ2-1; no reliable D call. The germline CDR1 and CDR2 sequences are MNHEY and SMNVEV (reference sequence). The V end lost 4 bases, the J end lost 5 bases, and 6 bases lay between the germline ends. This CDR3 is built from 12 residues. CDR3 amino acids: CASSYYDNEQFF. The CDR3 DNA follows: TGTGCCAGCAGTTACTACGACAATGAGCAGTTCTTC.

The count of this clone is one. This rearrangement joins TRBV12-3 or TRBV12-4 to TRBJ2-5; D is unclear. The CDR3 loop spans 13 amino acids. V lost 7 bases, J lost 5 bases, and 14 bases lay in between. As DNA, the CDR3 is TGTGCCAGCACCCGCACCCCCAGGGAGACCCAGTACTTC. It translates to CASTRTPRETQYF.

This clone was seen only once. The rearrangement joins TRBV28 to TRBJ1-3; no firm D call. The germline V gene has CDR1 MDHEN and CDR2 SYDVKM. The CDR3 has 17 amino acids. The V and J ends lost 8 bases and 0 bases respectively, with 20 bases between them. CDR3 residues: CASAKVAPTYSGNTIYF. For the CDR3, the DNA is TGTGCCAGCGCGAAGGTCGCTCCGACATACTCTGGAAACACCATATATTTT.

This rearrangement joins TRBV7-9 to TRBJ2-5, with 10 bases aligning to TRBD1. Germline lookup yields CDR1 SEHNR and CDR2 FQNEAQ (reference sequence). The CDR3 runs 16 residues. V trimming: 5 bases; J trimming: 0 bases; junction bases outside the gene matches: 6. The CDR3 loop is CASSIGTGVYQETQYF. The CDR3 region has the DNA TGTGCCAGCAGCATCGGGACAGGGGTGTACCAAGAGACCCAGTACTTC.

Points on this clone: Other DNA sequences of this sample code for an identical CDR3. The rearrangement uses TRBV19 and TRBJ1-1, with 9 bases fitting TRBD1. Germline loops: CDR1 LNHDA, CDR2 SQIVND (reference sequence). This CDR3 has 13 amino acids. Trimming removed 7 bases from V and 4 bases from J; junction bases left unmatched: 4. CDR3 sequence: CASNLQGATEAFF. The CDR3 DNA follows: TGTGCCAGTAACCTACAGGGGGCCACTGAAGCTTTCTTT.

The V call is TRBV12-3 or TRBV12-4, the J call TRBJ1-2, with TRBD1 identical over 8 bases. This CDR3 is 13 amino acids long. Trimming removed 6 bases from V and 8 bases from J; junction bases left unmatched: 8. This chain's CDR3 is CASRPDRVAGYTF. The CDR3, as DNA: TGTGCCAGCAGGCCGGACAGGGTAGCCGGCTACACCTTC.

This sequence joins TRBV5-1 and TRBJ2-1, with 11 bases lining up with TRBD2. The trim removed 0 bases at V and 2 bases at J, leaving 7 bases unmatched. Germline values: CDR1 SGHRS, CDR2 YFSETQ. This CDR3 is 18 amino acids long. CDR3 sequence (DNA): TGCGCCAGCAGCTTGGCGGGTCCTAGCGGGAGGACCTACAATGAGCAGTTCTTC. It codes for CASSLAGPSGRTYNEQFF. The full variable domain, with the rest looked up from reference TRBV5-1 and TRBJ2-1, is KAGVTQTPRYLIKTRGQQVTLSCSPISGHRSVSWYQQTPGQGLQFLFEYFSETQRNKGNFPGRFSGRQFSNSRSEMNVSTLELGDSALYLCASSLAGPSGRTYNEQFFGPGTRLTVL.

The chain recombines TRBV7-2 with TRBJ1-2; 9 nucleotides match TRBD1. With V trimmed by 2 bases and J by 5 bases, 3 bases remained unmatched. The length of the CDR3 is 14 residues. CDR1 and CDR2 from the germline V gene are SGHTA and FQGNSA. CDR3 nucleotide sequence: TGTGCCAGCAGCTTAACGGGACAGGGATATGGCTACACCTTC. Translation: CASSLTGQGYGYTF.

The chain recombines TRBV7-9 with TRBJ1-1; D gene unclear. V lost 1 base to trimming and J lost 8 bases, with 8 bases between them. The CDR3 extends over 12 amino acids. Per germline, CDR1 SEHNR and CDR2 FQNEAQ (reference sequence). The CDR3 reads CASSLGSREAFF. CDR3 bases: TGTGCCAGCAGCTTAGGTTCCAGGGAAGCTTTCTTT.

This clone was seen just once. The V and J genes are TRBV7-9 and TRBJ1-1; D gene unclear. The CDR3 sequence is 15 residues long. Trimming stripped 1 base from V and 0 bases from J, with 9 bases between. The germline V gene encodes CDR1 SEHNR and CDR2 FQNEAQ (reference sequence). For the CDR3, the DNA is TGTGCCAGCAGCTTAGAGGCGGCTATGAACACTGAAGCTTTCTTT. This sequence encodes CASSLEAAMNTEAFF.

The CDR3 bases are TGCGCCAGCAGCTCGGGACTAGCGGGTAGAGATACGCAGTATTTT. It codes for CASSSGLAGRDTQYF. The genes are TRBV5-1 and TRBJ2-3; 12 nucleotides match TRBD2. The V gene's germline CDR1 is SGHRS and CDR2 YFSETQ. V lost 3 bases to trimming and J lost 5 bases; unmatched junction nucleotides: 4. The length of the CDR3 is 15 residues.

The sample holds one count of this clone. The genes are TRBV25-1 and TRBJ2-1; D perhaps matches TRBD1 (6 bases). CDR3 length: 13 amino acids. Germline CDR1 and CDR2: MGHDK and SYGVNS. The V and J ends lost 4 bases and 9 bases respectively, with 13 bases between them. CDR3 coding DNA: TGTGCCAGCAGTGCGAACAGGGAAGGTGAGCAGTTCTTC. Translating it yields CASSANREGEQFF. Supplemented by reference TRBV25-1 and TRBJ2-1, the full variable domain reads EADIYQTPRYLVIGTGKKITLECSQTMGHDKMYWYQQDPGMELHLIHYSYGVNSTEKGDLSSESTVSRIRTEHFPLTLESARPSHTSQYLCASSANREGEQFFGPGTRLTVL.

The chain is built from TRBV5-1 and TRBJ2-7, with 11 bases that match TRBD2. V shed 0 bases, J shed 2 bases, and the junction held 4 bases outside the gene matches. The CDR3 extends over 16 amino acids. Per germline, CDR1 SGHRS and CDR2 YFSETQ. This CDR3 is CASSLVSGRAAYEQYF. CDR3 DNA sequence: TGCGCCAGCAGCTTGGTTAGCGGGAGGGCGGCCTACGAGCAGTACTTC.

This clone was counted only a few times. V is TRBV4-2 and J is TRBJ1-6; 9 bases line up with TRBD1. V lost 2 bases to trimming and J lost 9 bases; unmatched junction nucleotides: 8. CDR3 length: 16 residues. In germline, CDR1 is LGHNA, CDR2 YNFKEQ. CDR3 region: CASSQRTGVRSSPLHF. Here the CDR3 DNA reads TGTGCCAGCAGCCAACGGACAGGGGTTCGGTCTTCACCCCTCCACTTT.

The chain links TRBV5-1 to TRBJ2-1; 10 bases align to TRBD2. Germline trimming cut 2 bases from V and 3 bases from J; bases unmatched to any gene: 2. Germline CDR1 is SGHRS and CDR2 is YFSETQ. CDR3 length equals 15 residues. The CDR3 here is CASSLTSGIYNEQFF. The CDR3 nucleotides read TGCGCCAGCAGCTTAACTAGCGGGATCTACAATGAGCAGTTCTTC.

The rearrangement uses TRBV5-1 and TRBJ2-5; 9 bases are a match to TRBD2. The CDR3 is 16 amino acids. Germline lookup yields CDR1 SGHRS and CDR2 YFSETQ. The V gene end was trimmed by 4 bases and the J gene end by 5 bases; junction bases not matched to a gene: 12. CDR3 in amino acids: CASSVSGSFAYETQYF. Here the CDR3 DNA reads TGCGCCAGCAGCGTTAGCGGGAGCTTTGCATACGAGACCCAGTACTTC.

V is TRBV12-5 and J is TRBJ2-2, with 10 positions matching TRBD2. With 4 bases clipped from V and 4 bases from J, the junction kept 9 bases outside the gene matches. This CDR3 is 17 amino acids long. Germline V gene lookup returns CDR1 LGHNT and CDR2 FRNRAP. For the CDR3, the DNA is TGTGCTAGTGGTTGGCCAAGCGGGAGGGAGGGCACCGGGGAGCTGTTTTTT. Amino acid sequence: CASGWPSGREGTGELFF.

This chain joins TRBV5-1 and TRBJ2-3; 9 bases map to TRBD1. Per the germline V gene, CDR1 is SGHRS and CDR2 is YFSETQ. The CDR3 length is 14 residues. J lost 9 bases, V lost 3 bases, and 8 bases had no gene match. CDR3 nucleotides: TGCGCCAGCAGCTCAAATTCGGGACAGGGCACGCAGTATTTT. Protein: CASSSNSGQGTQYF.

The chain is built from TRBV29-1 and TRBJ2-1; no firm D call. Germline assignment: CDR1 SQVTM and CDR2 ANQGSEA. This CDR3 is 12 amino acids long. Trimming took 7 bases from V and 6 from J, leaving 13 bases between them. CDR3 in amino acids: CSARASRNEQFF. CDR3 DNA: TGCAGCGCCAGAGCTAGTCGCAATGAGCAGTTCTTC.

CDR3 sequence: CASSQGLAGTEQFF. In nucleotides, the CDR3 is TGCGCCAGCAGCCAAGGACTAGCGGGAACTGAGCAGTTCTTC. The V and J genes are TRBV4-1 and TRBJ2-1, with TRBD2 matching 11 bases. CDR1 MGHRA and CDR2 YSYEKL come from the germline V gene. V dropped 1 base and J dropped 9; count of bases not matched to a gene: 2. This CDR3 spans 14 amino acids.